This T cell receptor beta chain was captured in a study of shared clonotypes between healthy human individuals (dated by TCRdb to about 2020). Notes on the research overall: A couple of women and three men aged 18 to 49 years were included in the cohort. The study deeply sequenced blood TCR repertoires of about 5 healthy adults to estimate repertoire size and the extent of clonotype sharing between individuals. To increase sequencing depth and limit assay-specific biases, TCR repertoire library preparation and sequencing were carried out by different laboratories using diverse techniques. Between about 0.85 and 9.5 billion PBMCs per donor were obtained by leukapheresis. For each donor, CD4 naive and CD4 memory were each run on three plates, CD8 naive on two plates, and CD8 memory on one plate. The study at large found these results: Based on pairwise subsampling, the degree of clonotype sharing among donors was expected to be affected by sequencing depth. Sampling was limited to blood, and TCR repertoires in tissue likely differ from TCR repertoires in blood. Sharing across several donors was observed for about 5% of naive CD4, 3% to 3.5% of naive CD8, about 2.3% of memory CD4, and around 0.44% of memory CD8 clonotypes. Estimated clonotype richness was generally larger for naive than for memory subsets. Compared with non-shared clonotypes, the clonotypes found in all four sorted-subset donors had higher generation probabilities. Incomplete sequencing was indicated by rarefaction of sorted-subset datasets, despite the large sequencing depth. Because the study included a small number of donors, the genetic and exposure-history diversity represented was limited.

Healthy HIV-negative adults with no recently reported acute infections or vaccinations were included as donors. Every donor was a Caucasian adult living in Nashville, Tennessee, USA. Magnetic negative selection was used to enrich CD4+ T cells, after which naive cells were positively selected on CD45RA and the negative fraction became the memory subset. Blood was collected by leukapheresis, and PBMCs were isolated by Ficoll-Histopaque density gradient centrifugation and then cryopreserved in liquid nitrogen vapor phase. Analytical flow cytometry was used to check the purity and quantity of every magnetically sorted T cell population. Each sorted fraction had its genomic DNA isolated and then quantified by UV absorbance on a Nanodrop 2000c. V is pared back by 1 base and J by 11 bases, with 18 bases lying between the germline termini. From cysteine to phenylalanine, the CDR3 is 14 amino acids long. Here the CDR3 DNA is all that survives: 42 bases in frame from base 1. CDR1 SGHDT and CDR2 YYEEEE were looked up in the germline V gene.

This clone is a singleton in its sample. Its antigen target is currently unknown. The input lacks base qualities; no much larger clone sits a single base away. Using the deep immunoSEQ assay, TCR CDR3 regions were amplified from genomic DNA by multiplex PCR. For each cell subset, the extracted genomic DNA was distributed evenly across all wells of several immunoSEQ 96-well plates, and each plate served as one replicate. For sorted subsets, about 210 ng of genomic DNA, equivalent to around 31,000 T cell genomes, went into each replicate PCR. The purified libraries were quantified using a Qubit 3.0 fluorometer, sized with a Bioanalyzer 2100, and then quantified again using the KAPA Library Quantification kit. A separate single-read 150-cycle Illumina NextSeq 550 flow cell was used to sequence each immunoSEQ 96-well plate. The source study handled its data this way. Because only junctional sequences without quality scores were contained in the immunoSEQ output, filtering matching that applied to full-length reads could not be performed. Sequences were annotated with PyIR, a Python wrapper for IgBLAST v1.9, using IMGT germline references to assign V/J genes and CDR3. Any read was removed if the V/J assignment was weak (E-value above 1e-6), the CDR3 was missing, or the read contained stop codons, out-of-frame junctions, or ambiguous translated residues. A V3J clonotype was defined by an identical inferred V gene, J gene, and CDR3 amino acid sequence. Percentage overlap between repertoires was calculated by dividing the number of shared unique clonotypes by the size of the smaller repertoire. Richness of each repertoire was evaluated using RTK rarefaction, the Chao1 estimator, and Recon v2.1 estimates of unobserved clonotypes. Generation probabilities for all TCRbeta clonotypes obtained by the gDNA method from a handful of donors were computed using OLGA. TCRdb took over this immuneACCESS table, retaining in-frame rearrangements with V and J assigned. Such tables are incomplete; in checked studies, under half of the missing clones stem from an unresolved V gene, and the remainder is unexplained. The V and J calls and clone size were taken over from that table, and D and trimming were inferred from the DNA. The sample includes 950,000 to 1,300,000 clones, with approximately 72% observed a single time. The ten biggest clones cover about 1.5% of the sample.

This sequence uses TRBV5-6 and TRBJ1-1; TRBD1 is perhaps the D gene, given 5 matching bases. The sample was memory CD4+ T cells sorted from blood. The cell subset or site label for this specimen denotes: CD45RA-negative fraction. The sequence came from a man aged 18 to 35 in good health. The CDR3 in this case is CASSLTGTAEGAFF. The nucleotides read TGTGCCAGCAGCTTGACCGGGACGGCCGAGGGGGCTTTCTTT.